The next 17 T cell receptor beta chains were all read from a single sample in a study of blood T cell repertoires in COVID-19. Profiled with immunoSEQ multiplex PCR; TCRdb holds only in-frame clones, not every one. Of about 300,000 clones in the sample, 87% were seen once. Sequencing used peripheral blood. The receptors come from a woman between 40 and 55 years old who had recovered from COVID-19.

V is TRBV13 and J is TRBJ1-1, with 7 bases that match TRBD1. Unmatched junction bases numbered 0, after V lost 0 bases and J lost 8 bases. The CDR3 contains 12 residues. From germline, CDR1 is PRHDT and CDR2 FYEKMQ (reference sequence). The CDR3 sequence is CASSLGDREAFF. DNA of the CDR3: TGTGCCAGCAGCTTAGGGGACAGGGAAGCTTTCTTT.

This clone has a single count. The chain employs TRBV5-1 and TRBJ1-2; possible D gene TRBD1, 5 bases. The V and J ends lost 0 bases and 8 bases respectively, with 8 bases between them. Germline CDR1 SGHRS, CDR2 YFSETQ. The CDR3 is 12 residues long. CDR3 sequence reads: CASSLDQGGYTF. The CDR3 DNA sequence: TGCGCCAGCAGCTTGGATCAGGGAGGCTACACCTTC.

Details on this clone: This may come from a read error, since a much larger clone is one base off. V usage is TRBV7-7 and J usage is TRBJ1-1, with TRBD1 identical over 9 bases. Looked up from germline, CDR1 is SSHAT and CDR2 is FNYEAQ (reference sequence). The CDR3 runs to 15 residues. The CDR3 here is CASNPITGGDTEAFF. DNA for the CDR3: TGTGCTAGCAACCCCATAACAGGGGGCGACACTGAAGCTTTCTTT.

The chain recombines TRBV5-1 with TRBJ1-3, with 8 bases fitting TRBD1. This CDR3 spans 16 amino acids. The J segment lost 3 bases and the V segment lost 3 bases, leaving 8 bases of the junction unmatched. Germline loops: CDR1 SGHRS, CDR2 YFSETQ. The CDR3 here is CASSWTATGVGNTIYF. The CDR3 region has the DNA TGCGCCAGCAGCTGGACCGCGACAGGGGTTGGAAACACCATATATTTT.

The V and J genes are TRBV5-1 and TRBJ2-1; D is undetermined. With 0 bases removed from V and 0 bases from J, the gap between germline ends came to 7 bases. Germline V gives CDR1 SGHRS, CDR2 YFSETQ. This CDR3 has 15 residues. Here the CDR3 DNA reads TGCGCCAGCAGCTTGGGGCAGTTCTCCTACAATGAGCAGTTCTTC. This sequence encodes CASSLGQFSYNEQFF.

The rearrangement uses TRBV5-1 and TRBJ2-5; weak D call: TRBD2 (5 bases). The CDR3 totals 14 residues. Trimming shortened V by 5 bases and J by 1 base, and 12 bases separated the two germline ends. Germline V gene lookup returns CDR1 SGHRS and CDR2 YFSETQ. The CDR3 bases are TGCGCCAGCAGGGACTCCCGGGTCCAAGAGACCCAGTACTTC. Protein product: CASRDSRVQETQYF.

The chain joins TRBV15 to TRBJ1-1; D uncertain. This CDR3 spans 13 amino acids. The V end was cut by 4 bases, the J end by 1 base, with 7 bases between. Germline V lookup: CDR1 LNHNV, CDR2 YYDKDF (reference sequence). The CDR3 DNA sequence: TGTGCCACCAGCAACATACCGAACACTGAAGCTTTCTTT. Translated: CATSNIPNTEAFF.

The chain is built from TRBV4-3 and TRBJ1-2; D gene unclear. The CDR3 totals 14 residues. Germline loops: CDR1 LGHNA, CDR2 YSLEER. The V gene lost 0 bases and the J gene lost 4 bases, with 9 bases spanning the gap. The CDR3 loop is CASSQEAGSYGYTF. For the CDR3, the DNA is TGCGCCAGCAGCCAAGAGGCGGGGTCCTATGGCTACACCTTC.

The chain couples TRBV27 to TRBJ1-2, with D unresolved. V was cut by 6 bases and J by 3 bases, with 23 bases left in between. The CDR3 sequence is 17 residues long. Germline CDR1 reads MNHEY; CDR2 reads SMNVEV (reference sequence). CDR3 DNA sequence: TGTGCCAGCAGCCCTAAAGCGCCTCGGGGAGCTCACTATGGCTACACCTTC. This codes for CASSPKAPRGAHYGYTF.

This clone was seen more than once but under ten times. This rearrangement joins TRBV28 to TRBJ1-5; 10 nucleotides agree with TRBD1. V shed 6 bases and J 2 bases; nucleotides not matched to a gene: 4. Germline CDR1 and CDR2: MDHEN and SYDVKM. The CDR3 runs 15 residues. Here the CDR3 DNA reads TGTGCCAGCAGCCGGGACAGGGGCGGCAATCAGCCCCAGCATTTT. Translation: CASSRDRGGNQPQHF.

The chain recombines TRBV7-9 with TRBJ2-1; 7 nucleotides agree with TRBD1. The germline V gene has CDR1 SEHNR and CDR2 FQNEAQ (reference sequence). The J segment lost 7 bases and the V segment lost 3 bases, leaving 9 bases of the junction unmatched. There are 15 residues in the CDR3. This chain's CDR3 is CASSFPAQGVNEQFF. CDR3 bases: TGTGCCAGCAGCTTCCCGGCTCAGGGGGTGAATGAGCAGTTCTTC.

The rearrangement joins TRBV19 to TRBJ2-1; 7 bases align to TRBD1. Germline assignment: CDR1 LNHDA and CDR2 SQIVND (reference sequence). The ends lost 8 bases at V and 5 bases at J; junction bases unmatched: 9. CDR3 size: 14 residues. CDR3 residues: CASGALGTDNEQFF. The CDR3 DNA reads as TGTGCCAGTGGCGCCTTAGGGACAGACAATGAGCAGTTCTTC.

The chain couples TRBV6-2 or TRBV6-3 to TRBJ2-7, with a tentative D call TRBD2 (6 bases). The CDR3 consists of 15 residues. With 6 bases removed from V and 0 bases from J, the gap between germline ends came to 15 bases. The V gene's germline CDR1 is MNHEY and CDR2 SVGEGT. CDR3 amino acids: CASSTTGTDSYEQYF. The DNA of the CDR3 is TGTGCCAGCAGCACAACCGGGACTGACTCCTACGAGCAGTACTTC.

The chain couples TRBV7-9 to TRBJ1-1; D might be TRBD1 (6 bases). V lost 4 bases and J lost 5, with 14 bases in between. The CDR3 runs 14 residues. Germline lookup yields CDR1 SEHNR and CDR2 FQNEAQ (reference sequence). The CDR3 is CASSSQGRKTEAFF. CDR3 DNA sequence: TGTGCCAGCAGCTCACAGGGAAGAAAGACTGAAGCTTTCTTT.

This chain links TRBV10-3 with TRBJ2-7; a possible D gene is TRBD1 (6 bases). The CDR3 has 12 residues. V was trimmed by 2 bases and J by 6 bases, leaving 8 bases between them. The germline V gene encodes CDR1 ENHRY and CDR2 SYGVKD. The CDR3 DNA is TGTGCCATCAGTGAGGGGGGCTCCGAGCAGTACTTC. Its translation is CAISEGGSEQYF.

The V and J genes are TRBV29-1 and TRBJ2-5; weak D call: TRBD1 (6 bases). CDR1 is SQVTM and CDR2 is ANQGSEA in the germline V gene. This CDR3 comprises 13 residues. The ends were cut back, 7 bases at V and 2 bases at J, with 14 bases in the middle. Here the CDR3 reads CSAAQGLQETQYF. The CDR3 nucleotides are TGCAGCGCAGCACAGGGATTACAAGAGACCCAGTACTTC.

The V call is TRBV5-1, the J call TRBJ2-7, with 9 bases matching TRBD1. CDR1 and CDR2 (germline): SGHRS, YFSETQ. With 6 bases clipped from V and 4 bases from J, the junction kept 8 bases outside the gene matches. The CDR3 sequence is 14 residues long. The CDR3 nucleotides are TGCGCCAGCAATTGGACAGGGGATTCTTACGAGCAGTACTTC. Protein sequence: CASNWTGDSYEQYF.